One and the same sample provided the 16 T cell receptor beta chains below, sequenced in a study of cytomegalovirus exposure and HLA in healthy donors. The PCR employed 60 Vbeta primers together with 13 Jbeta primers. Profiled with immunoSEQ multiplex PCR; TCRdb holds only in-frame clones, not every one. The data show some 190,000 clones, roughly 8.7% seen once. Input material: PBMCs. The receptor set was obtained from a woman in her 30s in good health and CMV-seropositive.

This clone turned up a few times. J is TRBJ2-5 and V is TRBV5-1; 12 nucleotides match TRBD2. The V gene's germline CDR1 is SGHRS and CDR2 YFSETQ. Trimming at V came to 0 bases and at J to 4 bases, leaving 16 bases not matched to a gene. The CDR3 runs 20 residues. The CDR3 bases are TGCGCCAGCAGCTTGGACAGGGACAAACTAGCGGGAGGCCGGGGAGAGACCCAGTACTTC. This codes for CASSLDRDKLAGGRGETQYF.

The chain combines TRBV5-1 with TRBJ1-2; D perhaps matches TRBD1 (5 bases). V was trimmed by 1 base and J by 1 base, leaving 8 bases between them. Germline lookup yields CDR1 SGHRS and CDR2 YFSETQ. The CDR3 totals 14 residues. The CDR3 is CASSLWGLNYGYTF. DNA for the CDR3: TGCGCCAGCAGCTTGTGGGGCCTTAACTATGGCTACACCTTC.

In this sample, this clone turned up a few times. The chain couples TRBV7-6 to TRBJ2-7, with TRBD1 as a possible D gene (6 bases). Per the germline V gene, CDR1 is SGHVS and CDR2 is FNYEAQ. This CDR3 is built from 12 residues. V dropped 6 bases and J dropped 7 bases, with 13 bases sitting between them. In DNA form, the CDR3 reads TGTGCCAGCAGTTTTGACAGGAGGGAGCAGTACTTC. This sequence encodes CASSFDRREQYF.

The CDR3 loop reads CASSRQLAGGDNEQFF. The CDR3 nucleotides read TGTGCCAGCAGCAGACAATTAGCGGGAGGGGACAATGAGCAGTTCTTC. The J gene is TRBJ2-1, the V gene TRBV9; 11 bases map to TRBD2. From germline, CDR1 is SGDLS and CDR2 YYNGEE. Trimming cost V 4 bases and J 5 bases; bases outside gene matches: 8. The CDR3 has 16 residues.

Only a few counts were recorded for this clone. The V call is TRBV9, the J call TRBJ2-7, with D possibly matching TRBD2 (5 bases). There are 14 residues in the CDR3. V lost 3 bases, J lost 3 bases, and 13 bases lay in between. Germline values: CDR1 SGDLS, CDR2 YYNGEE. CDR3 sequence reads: CASSAGWVVYEQYF. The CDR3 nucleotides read TGTGCCAGCAGCGCGGGGTGGGTCGTCTACGAGCAGTACTTC.

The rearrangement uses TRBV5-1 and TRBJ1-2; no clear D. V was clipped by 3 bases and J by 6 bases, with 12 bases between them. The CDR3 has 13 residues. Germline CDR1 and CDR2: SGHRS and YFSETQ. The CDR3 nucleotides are TGCGCCAGCAGCTACGACTCCCCCGATGGCTACACCTTC. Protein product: CASSYDSPDGYTF. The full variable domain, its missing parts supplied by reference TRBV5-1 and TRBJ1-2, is KAGVTQTPRYLIKTRGQQVTLSCSPISGHRSVSWYQQTPGQGLQFLFEYFSETQRNKGNFPGRFSGRQFSNSRSEMNVSTLELGDSALYLCASSYDSPDGYTFGSGTRLTVV.

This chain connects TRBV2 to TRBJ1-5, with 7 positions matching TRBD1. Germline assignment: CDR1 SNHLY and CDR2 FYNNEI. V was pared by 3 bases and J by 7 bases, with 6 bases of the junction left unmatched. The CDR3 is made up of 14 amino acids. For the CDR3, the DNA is TGTGCCAGCAGTGAGTTAGGGGGCGGACAGCCCCAGCATTTT. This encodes CASSELGGGQPQHF.

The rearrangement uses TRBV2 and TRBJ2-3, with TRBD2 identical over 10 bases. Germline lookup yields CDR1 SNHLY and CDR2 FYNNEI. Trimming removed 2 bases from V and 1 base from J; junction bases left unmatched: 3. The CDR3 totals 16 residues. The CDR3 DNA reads TGTGCCAGCAGTGAACTAGGGACTAGCGGCACAGATACGCAGTATTTT. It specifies CASSELGTSGTDTQYF.

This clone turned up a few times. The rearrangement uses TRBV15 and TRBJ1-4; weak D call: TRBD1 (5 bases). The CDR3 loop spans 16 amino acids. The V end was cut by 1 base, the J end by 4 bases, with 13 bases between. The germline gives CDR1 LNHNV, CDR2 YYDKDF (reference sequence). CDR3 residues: CATSRGVTVNNEKLFF. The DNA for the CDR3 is TGTGCCACCAGCAGAGGGGTGACAGTGAATAATGAAAAACTGTTTTTT.

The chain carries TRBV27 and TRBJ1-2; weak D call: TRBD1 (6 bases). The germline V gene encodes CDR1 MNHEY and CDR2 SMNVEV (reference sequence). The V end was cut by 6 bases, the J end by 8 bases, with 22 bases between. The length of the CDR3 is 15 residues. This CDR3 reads CASSSQRGGPGGYTF. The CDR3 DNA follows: TGTGCCAGCAGCTCTCAACGCGGGGGGCCGGGAGGCTACACCTTC.

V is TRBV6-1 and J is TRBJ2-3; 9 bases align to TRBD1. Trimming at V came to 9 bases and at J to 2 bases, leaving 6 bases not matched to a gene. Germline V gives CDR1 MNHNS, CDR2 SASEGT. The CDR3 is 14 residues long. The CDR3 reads CASNRGPNTDTQYF. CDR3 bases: TGTGCCAGTAACAGGGGGCCTAACACAGATACGCAGTATTTT.

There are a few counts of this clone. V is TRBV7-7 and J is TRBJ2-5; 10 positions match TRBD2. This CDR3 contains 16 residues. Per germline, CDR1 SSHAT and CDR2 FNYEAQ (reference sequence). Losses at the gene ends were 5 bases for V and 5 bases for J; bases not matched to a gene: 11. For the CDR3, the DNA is TGTGCCAGCAGCCAAGAAAGGCTAGCGGGGGCGGAGACCCAGTACTTC. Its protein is CASSQERLAGAETQYF. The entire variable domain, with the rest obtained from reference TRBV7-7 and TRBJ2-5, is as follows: GAGVSQSPRYKVTKRGQDVTLRCDPISSHATLYWYQQALGQGPEFLTYFNYEAQPDKSGLPSDRFSAERPEGSISTLTIQRTEQRDSAMYRCASSQERLAGAETQYFGPGTRLLVL.

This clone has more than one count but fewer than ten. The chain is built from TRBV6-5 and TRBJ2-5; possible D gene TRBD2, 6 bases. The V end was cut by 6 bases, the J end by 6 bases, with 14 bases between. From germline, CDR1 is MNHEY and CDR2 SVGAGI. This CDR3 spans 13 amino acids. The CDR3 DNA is TGTGCCAGCAGCCCGGGACTGGGAAAGACCCAGTACTTC. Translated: CASSPGLGKTQYF.

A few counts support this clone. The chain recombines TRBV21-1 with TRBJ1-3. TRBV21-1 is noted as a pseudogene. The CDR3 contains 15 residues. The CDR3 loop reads CASSKCTGSGNTIYF. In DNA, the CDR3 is TGTGCCAGCAGCAAATGCACGGGGTCCGGAAACACCATATATTTT.

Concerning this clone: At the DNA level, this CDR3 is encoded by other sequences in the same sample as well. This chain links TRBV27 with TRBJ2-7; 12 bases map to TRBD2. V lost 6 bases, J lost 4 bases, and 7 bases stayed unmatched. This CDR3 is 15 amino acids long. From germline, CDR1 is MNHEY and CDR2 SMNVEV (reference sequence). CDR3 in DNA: TGTGCCAGCAGCTCCCTAGCGGGAGGGTCGTACGAGCAGTACTTC. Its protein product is CASSSLAGGSYEQYF.

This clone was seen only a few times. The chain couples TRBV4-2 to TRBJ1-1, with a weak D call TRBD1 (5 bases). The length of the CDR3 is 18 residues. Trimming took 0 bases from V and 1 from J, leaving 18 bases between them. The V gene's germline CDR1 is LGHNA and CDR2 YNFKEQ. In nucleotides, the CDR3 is TGTGCCAGCAGCCAAGATAGAAGGGGAGGAGGTAGGAACACTGAAGCTTTCTTT. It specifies CASSQDRRGGGRNTEAFF.